The rows below give T cell receptor beta chains drawn from one sample of a study of T cells in localized non-small cell lung cancer. This table comes from immunoSEQ multiplex PCR, and its TCRdb copy is limited to in-frame clones, with some not included. Of 52,000 or so clones listed, 86% are singletons. The source was peripheral blood, collected before any cancer treatment. The origin of the receptors is a male donor aged 60 or older with stage III squamous cell lung carcinoma. The CDR3 runs from the conserved cysteine through the conserved F or W. A D gene is named only where the DNA matches it firmly. Clone sizes are given selectively: once, few, many, or a class where the clone is expanded.

V: TRBV4-1; size: .; D: TRBD1; J: TRBJ2-5; CDR3: CASSSGQGGETQYF; DNA: TGCGCCAGCAGCTCGGGCCAAGGGGGCGAGACCCAGTACTTC
V: TRBV15; size: few; D: TRBD1; J: TRBJ1-4; CDR3: CATSRDPAGGNEKLFF; DNA: TGTGCCACCAGCAGAGATCCCGCAGGGGGTAATGAAAAACTGTTTTTT
V: TRBV18; size: .; D: .; J: TRBJ2-5; CDR3: CASSPNGGLDGYAETQYF; DNA: TGTGCCAGCTCACCCAACGGGGGACTGGACGGGTATGCGGAGACCCAGTACTTC
V: TRBV5-1; size: .; D: TRBD1; J: TRBJ2-2; CDR3: CASSSTDRDGTGELFF; DNA: TGCGCCAGCAGCTCCACCGACAGGGACGGCACCGGGGAGCTGTTTTTT
V: TRBV5-8; size: .; D: TRBD1; J: TRBJ1-5; CDR3: CASSLEGASNQPQHF; DNA: TGTGCCAGCAGCTTGGAGGGGGCGAGCAATCAGCCCCAGCATTTT
V: TRBV6-7; size: .; D: TRBD1; J: TRBJ2-7; CDR3: CASSSTGGVPYEQYF; DNA: TGTGCCAGCAGCTCGACAGGGGGCGTCCCCTACGAGCAGTACTTC
V: TRBV5-5; size: once; D: .; J: TRBJ2-3; CDR3: CASSLGRGDTQYF; DNA: TGTGCCAGCAGCCTAGGAAGGGGAGATACGCAGTATTTT
V: TRBV2; size: .; D: .; J: TRBJ1-1; CDR3: CASRRGVSGTEAFF; DNA: TGTGCCAGCAGACGGGGCGTCTCGGGGACTGAAGCTTTCTTT
V: TRBV9; size: .; D: TRBD2; J: TRBJ2-7; CDR3: CASSGLAGANYEQYF; DNA: TGTGCCAGCTCCGGACTAGCGGGGGCGAACTACGAGCAGTACTTC
V: TRBV4-1; size: .; D: TRBD1; J: TRBJ1-2; CDR3: CASSQGGTGGYGYTF; DNA: TGCGCCAGCAGCCAGGGGGGGACAGGGGGCTATGGCTACACCTTC
V: TRBV5-3; size: .; D: .; J: TRBJ1-2; CDR3: CARSLRGANYGYTF; DNA: TGTGCCAGAAGCTTACGGGGAGCTAACTATGGCTACACCTTC
V: TRBV9; size: .; D: .; J: TRBJ2-5; CDR3: CASSVGVRRETQYF; DNA: TGTGCCAGCAGCGTAGGCGTCAGGAGGGAGACCCAGTACTTC
V: TRBV4-1; size: .; D: TRBD1; J: TRBJ1-5; CDR3: CASSQQGGKGNQPQHF; DNA: TGCGCCAGCAGCCAACAGGGGGGTAAGGGCAATCAGCCCCAGCATTTT
V: TRBV25-1; size: .; D: .; J: TRBJ2-3; CDR3: CASSAVDTQYF; DNA: TGTGCCAGCAGTGCGGTGGATACGCAGTATTTT
V: TRBV7-8; size: .; D: .; J: TRBJ1-5; CDR3: CASSLSVTPDPAGQPQHF; DNA: TGTGCCAGCAGCTTATCGGTCACCCCGGATCCGGCAGGTCAGCCCCAGCATTTT
V: TRBV7-2; size: .; D: .; J: TRBJ2-7; CDR3: CASSLDWTGEQYF; DNA: TGTGCCAGCAGCTTAGATTGGACGGGAGAGCAGTACTTC